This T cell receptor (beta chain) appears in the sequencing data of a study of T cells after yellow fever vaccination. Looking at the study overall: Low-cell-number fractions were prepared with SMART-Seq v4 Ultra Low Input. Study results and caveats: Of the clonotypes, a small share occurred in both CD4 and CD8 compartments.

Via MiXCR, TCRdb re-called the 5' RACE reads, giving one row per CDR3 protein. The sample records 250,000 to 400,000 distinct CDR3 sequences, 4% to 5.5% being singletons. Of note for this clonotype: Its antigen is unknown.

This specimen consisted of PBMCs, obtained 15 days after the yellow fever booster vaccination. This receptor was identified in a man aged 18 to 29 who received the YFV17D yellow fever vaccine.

The CDR3 nucleotides read TGTGCCAGCAGCCAAGACTGGCAAGAGACCCAGTACTTC. As protein: CASSQDWQETQYF. This chain connects TRBV14 to TRBJ2-5, with unresolved D. The CDR3 totals 13 residues. Germline CDR1 SGHDN, CDR2 FVKESK. Trimming stripped 0 bases from V and 2 bases from J, with 4 bases between.